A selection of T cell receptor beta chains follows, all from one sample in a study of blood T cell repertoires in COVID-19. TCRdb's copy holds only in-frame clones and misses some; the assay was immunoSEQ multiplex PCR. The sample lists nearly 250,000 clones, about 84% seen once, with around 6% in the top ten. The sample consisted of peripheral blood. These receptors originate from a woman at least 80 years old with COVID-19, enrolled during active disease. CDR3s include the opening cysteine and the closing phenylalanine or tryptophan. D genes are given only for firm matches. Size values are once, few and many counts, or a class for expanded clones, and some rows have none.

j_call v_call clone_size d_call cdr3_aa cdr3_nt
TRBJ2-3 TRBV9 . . CASSLSDTQYF TGTGCCAGCAGCCTATCCGATACGCAGTATTTT
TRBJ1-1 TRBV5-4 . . CASSFLRVSMNTEAFF TGTGCCAGCAGCTTTTTACGGGTCTCCATGAACACTGAAGCTTTCTTT
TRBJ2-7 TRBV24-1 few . CATSDFRGEQYF TGTGCCACCAGTGATTTTAGGGGCGAGCAGTACTTC
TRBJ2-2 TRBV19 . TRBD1 CARSPPGQGGGELFF TGTGCCAGGAGTCCTCCGGGACAGGGAGGCGGGGAGCTGTTTTTT
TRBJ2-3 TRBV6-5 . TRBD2 CASRGRRGTDTQYF TGTGCCAGCAGGGGACGGCGGGGGACGGATACGCAGTATTTT
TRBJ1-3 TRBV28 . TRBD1 CASSPRTGQGVGSGNTIYF TGTGCCAGCAGTCCGCGAACGGGACAGGGGGTTGGGAGTGGAAACACCATATATTTT
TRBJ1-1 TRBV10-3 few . CAISGDREAFF TGTGCCATCAGCGGAGACCGTGAAGCTTTCTTT
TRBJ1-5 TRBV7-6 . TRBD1 CASSFQRDRPQHF TGTGCCAGCAGCTTCCAACGGGACAGGCCCCAGCATTTT
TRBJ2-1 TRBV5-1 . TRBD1 CASSLVTGQGSYNEQFF TGCGCCAGCAGCTTAGTAACGGGACAGGGGTCCTACAATGAGCAGTTCTTC
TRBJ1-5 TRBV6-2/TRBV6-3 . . CASSRPQGGVQPQHF TGTGCCAGCAGTCGCCCTCAGGGAGGGGTTCAGCCCCAGCATTTT
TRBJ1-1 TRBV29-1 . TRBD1 CSVGQGEFTEAFF TGCAGCGTGGGACAGGGGGAGTTCACTGAAGCTTTCTTT
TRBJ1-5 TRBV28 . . CASRAQAGMNNQPQHF TGTGCCAGCAGAGCCCAAGCAGGGATGAACAATCAGCCCCAGCATTTT
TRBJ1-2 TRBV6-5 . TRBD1 CASSYSRDRDNYGYTF TGTGCCAGCAGTTACTCAAGGGACAGGGATAACTATGGCTACACCTTC
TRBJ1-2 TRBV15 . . CATSRDGVVGGGYTF TGTGCCACCAGCAGAGATGGAGTAGTGGGAGGAGGCTACACCTTC
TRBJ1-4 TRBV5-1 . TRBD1 CASSVTGGSSGEKLFF TGCGCCAGCAGCGTGACAGGGGGCTCCTCTGGTGAAAAACTGTTTTTT
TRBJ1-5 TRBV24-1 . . CATALGGNQPQHF TGTGCCACCGCCCTGGGGGGAAATCAGCCCCAGCATTTT
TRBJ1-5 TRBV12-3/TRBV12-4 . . CASSITIGQPQHF TGTGCCAGCAGTATAACCATCGGGCAGCCCCAGCATTTT
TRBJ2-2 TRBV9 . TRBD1 CASSAGTGFTGELFF TGTGCCAGCAGCGCCGGGACAGGGTTCACCGGGGAGCTGTTTTTT
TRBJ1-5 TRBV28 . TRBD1 CASRPTGGNQPQHF TGTGCCAGCAGACCAACAGGGGGCAATCAGCCCCAGCATTTT
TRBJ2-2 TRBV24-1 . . CATSDLTPTNTGELFF TGTGCCACCAGTGATTTGACACCCACGAACACCGGGGAGCTGTTTTTT
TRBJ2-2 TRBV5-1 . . CASMGGPGTGELFF TGCGCCAGCATGGGTGGGCCAGGCACCGGGGAGCTGTTTTTT
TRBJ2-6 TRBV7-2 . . CASSLLGGRPGANVLTF TGTGCCAGCAGCTTATTAGGGGGAAGGCCTGGGGCCAACGTCCTGACTTTC
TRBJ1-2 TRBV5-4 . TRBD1 CASSLRDRDYGYTF TGTGCCAGCAGCTTGCGGGACAGGGACTATGGCTACACCTTC
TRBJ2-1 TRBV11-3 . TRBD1 CASSLGTVSGNEQFF TGTGCCAGCAGCCTAGGGACAGTATCGGGCAATGAGCAGTTCTTC
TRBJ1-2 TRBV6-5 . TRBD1 CASSGQGKAHGYTF TGTGCCAGCAGCGGACAGGGAAAGGCCCATGGCTACACCTTC
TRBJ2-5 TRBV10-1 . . CASSESAGTQYF TGCGCCAGCAGTGAGTCTGCGGGGACCCAGTACTTC
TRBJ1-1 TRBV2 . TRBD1 CAATGGRNTEAFF TGTGCCGCGACAGGGGGCCGAAACACTGAAGCTTTCTTT
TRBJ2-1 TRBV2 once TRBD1 CASSAQGAYNEQFF TGTGCCAGCAGCGCACAGGGGGCATACAATGAGCAGTTCTTC
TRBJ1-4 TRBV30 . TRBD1 CAWGQGAEEKLFF TGTGCCTGGGGACAGGGGGCGGAAGAAAAACTGTTTTTT
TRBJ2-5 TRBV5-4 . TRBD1 CASSSRDRGQETQYF TGTGCCAGCAGTTCCAGGGACAGGGGGCAAGAGACCCAGTACTTC
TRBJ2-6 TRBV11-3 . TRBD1 CASSLGDSFSGANVLTF TGTGCCAGCAGCTTAGGGGACAGTTTCTCTGGGGCCAACGTCCTGACTTTC
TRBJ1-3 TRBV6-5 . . CASSYPRGGNTIYF TGTGCCAGCAGTTACCCGCGGGGTGGAAACACCATATATTTT
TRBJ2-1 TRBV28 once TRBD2 CASTAGGGRNEQFF TGTGCCAGCACCGCCGGGGGGGGACGCAATGAGCAGTTCTTC
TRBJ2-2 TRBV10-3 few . CAIMDGLGGSGELFF TGTGCCATCATGGACGGACTAGGGGGTTCCGGGGAGCTGTTTTTT
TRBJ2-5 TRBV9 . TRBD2 CASSVGGLVDTQYF TGTGCCAGCAGCGTAGGGGGACTAGTAGATACCCAGTACTTC
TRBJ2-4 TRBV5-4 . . CASSSPTPGAKNIQYF TGTGCCAGCAGCTCGCCCACTCCGGGTGCCAAAAACATTCAGTACTTC
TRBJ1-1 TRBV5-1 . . CASSLEQGGGTEAFF TGCGCCAGCAGCTTGGAGCAGGGAGGGGGGACTGAAGCTTTCTTT